This TCR beta chain appears in the sequencing data of a study of blood T cells in healthy people across ages. Whole-study findings and limits: Both naive CD4+ cell counts and diversity were greater in long-lived donors than in aged donors.

A sample-barcoded 5' primer and a J-beta primer mix were used in a second PCR of about 7 to 12 cycles. TCRdb passed the 5' RACE reads through MiXCR, listing each CDR3 protein once. The sample includes under 850,000 distinct CDR3 sequences, about 34% of them seen just once. This clonotype turned up a few times. The antigen remains undetermined. Extracted total RNA amounted to at least 5.5 micrograms for each sample. The CDR3 is 14 amino acids. Trimming removed 0 bases from V and 3 bases from J, with 10 bases in between. Germline V gene lookup returns CDR1 SGHRS and CDR2 YFSETQ. The sequencing sample was made of blood. This sequence originates from a young man in good health. The rearrangement uses TRBV5-1 and TRBJ2-7; D is undetermined. The CDR3 region is CASSLAGLDYEQYF. CDR3 coding DNA: TGCGCCAGCAGCTTGGCCGGGCTAGACTACGAGCAGTACTTC.